One sample yielded the 6 T cell receptor beta chains listed below, sequenced in a study of blood T cell repertoires in COVID-19. Assay: immunoSEQ multiplex PCR; the TCRdb copy retains only in-frame clones and omits some. The table has about 300,000 clones, around 89% seen once. The specimen was peripheral blood. All receptors come from a woman between 25 and 40 years old who had recovered from COVID-19.

The rearrangement joins TRBV27 to TRBJ2-5; tentative D call: TRBD1 (5 bases). Trimming took 3 bases from V and 6 from J, leaving 11 bases between them. In germline, CDR1 is MNHEY, CDR2 SMNVEV (reference sequence). This CDR3 has 13 amino acids. The CDR3 loop is CASSFGQGKTQYF. The CDR3, as DNA: TGTGCCAGCAGTTTCGGGCAGGGCAAGACCCAGTACTTC.

CDR3 loop: CASSIGQGRGGNIQYF. DNA of the CDR3: TGTGCCAGTAGTATAGGACAGGGACGAGGGGGAAACATTCAGTACTTC. This chain uses TRBV19 with TRBJ2-4, with 7 bases fitting TRBD1. The CDR3 contains 16 residues. Germline V gives CDR1 LNHDA, CDR2 SQIVND (reference sequence). J gave up 6 bases and V 1 base, and 9 bases lay outside the gene matches.

This sequence joins TRBV27 and TRBJ2-5; 8 bases match TRBD2. V gave up 0 bases and J gave up 4 bases; unmatched junction bases: 4. Germline V gene data show CDR1 as MNHEY and CDR2 as SMNVEV (reference sequence). The CDR3 has 15 residues. The CDR3 reads CASSLSSGGGETQYF. CDR3 bases: TGTGCCAGCAGTTTATCGAGCGGGGGAGGAGAGACCCAGTACTTC.

This clone has at least ten counts. The chain employs TRBV28 and TRBJ1-5; D remains ambiguous. V was shortened by 2 bases and J by 4 bases, with 12 bases between the two germline ends. The CDR3 runs 15 residues. Germline CDR1 and CDR2: MDHEN and SYDVKM. This CDR3 is CASSLRQPGNQPQHF. The CDR3 region has the DNA TGTGCCAGCAGTTTAAGGCAGCCCGGGAATCAGCCCCAGCATTTT.

This clone was found once. This rearrangement joins TRBV6-4 to TRBJ1-1; TRBD1 might be the D (6 bases). This CDR3 is built from 13 residues. Trimming pared 6 bases from V and 4 bases from J, leaving 12 bases between. The germline CDR1 and CDR2 sequences are MRHNA and SNTAGT. In nucleotides, the CDR3 is TGTGCCAGCAGACAGGGTTTGGGCACTGAAGCTTTCTTT. Protein product: CASRQGLGTEAFF.

CDR3 region: CASSWQGGSREQETQYF. The DNA for the CDR3 is TGCGCCAGCAGCTGGCAGGGCGGCAGCCGAGAGCAAGAGACCCAGTACTTC. V and J are TRBV5-1 and TRBJ2-5, with a tentative D call TRBD1 (5 bases). CDR1 and CDR2 (germline): SGHRS, YFSETQ. The CDR3 totals 17 residues. Trimming removed 3 bases from V and 2 bases from J, with 20 bases in between.